The present entry profiles one T cell receptor beta chain with its context. Its antigen is unknown. The data are from a study of cytomegalovirus exposure and HLA in healthy donors. PCR primers comprised 60 Vbeta and 13 Jbeta primers. Assay: immunoSEQ multiplex PCR; the TCRdb copy retains only in-frame clones and omits some. The sample consists of about 280,000 clones, roughly 89% of them appearing once. The study's findings and limits: The authors judged a highly shared variant cluster likely a sequencing artifact. The listing of 150 to 200 TCR beta chains classed them as cytomegalovirus-associated.

Material for sequencing was PBMCs. This clonotype originated in a woman aged 18-35 years in good health and CMV-seronegative.

The chain's CDR3 is CASIRKQGRDGNQPQHF. The CDR3 DNA follows: TGCGCCAGCATAAGGAAACAGGGGCGAGATGGCAATCAGCCCCAGCATTTT. The chain combines TRBV10-1 with TRBJ1-5, with TRBD1 matching 7 bases. Losses at the gene ends were 7 bases for V and 2 bases for J; bases not matched to a gene: 14. The CDR3 sequence is 17 residues long. The germline V gene has CDR1 WNHNN and CDR2 SYGVQD (reference sequence).